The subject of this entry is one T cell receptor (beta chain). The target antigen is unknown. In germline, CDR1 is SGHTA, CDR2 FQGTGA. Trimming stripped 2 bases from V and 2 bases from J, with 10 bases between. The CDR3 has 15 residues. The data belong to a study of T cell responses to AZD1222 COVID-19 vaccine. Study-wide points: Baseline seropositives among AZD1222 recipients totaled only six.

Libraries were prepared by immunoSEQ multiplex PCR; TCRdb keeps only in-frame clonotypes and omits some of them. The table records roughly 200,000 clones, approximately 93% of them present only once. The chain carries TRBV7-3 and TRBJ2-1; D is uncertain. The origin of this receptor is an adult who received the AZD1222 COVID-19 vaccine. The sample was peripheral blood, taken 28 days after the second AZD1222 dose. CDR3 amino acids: CASSLELAPYNEQFF. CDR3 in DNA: TGTGCCAGCAGCTTAGAACTGGCGCCCTACAATGAGCAGTTCTTC.